The next 5 T cell receptor beta chains were all read from a single sample in a study of human T cells and chemical hapten exposure. Time point here: patch test 2, 6 weeks after DPC sensitization. Treatment of the sample: therapeutic diphenylcyclopropenone sensitization with weekly scalp DPC. TCRdb independently ran MiXCR on the RACE reads; one entry per CDR3 protein. The sample has more than 90,000 distinct CDR3 sequences, about an eighth seen once. The sequencing here drew on whole blood, taken in connection with sensitization to the hapten diphenylcyclopropenone (DPC). These receptors came from a woman in her forties with alopecia areata. Some clones in this sample may be carry-over from other donors' samples.

This clonotype was detected ten times or more. The chain employs TRBV28 and TRBJ1-2, with TRBD1 identical over 10 bases. CDR1 and CDR2 (germline): MDHEN, SYDVKM. With V trimmed by 5 bases and J by 2 bases, 5 bases remained unmatched. CDR3 length: 15 amino acids. CDR3 loop: CASSHPTGGNYGYTF. The CDR3 nucleotides read TGTGCCAGCAGTCATCCGACAGGGGGCAACTATGGCTACACCTTC.

This clonotype was picked up many times. V is TRBV21-1 and J is TRBJ1-1; TRBD1, as called in the table, went unchecked against the DNA. TRBV21-1 is a pseudogene locus. The CDR3 consists of 15 residues. The CDR3 DNA reads as TGTGCCAGCAGCGCTGGACAGGGGTTGGGCACTGAAGCTTTCTTT. This encodes CASSAGQGLGTEAFF.

This clonotype was picked up a small number of times. The CDR3 bases are TGCAGCGTGGACCCCATCTCAGGGGTTACGCAGTATTTT. Translation: CSVDPISGVTQYF. The genes are TRBV29-1 and TRBJ2-3, with D possibly being TRBD1 (6 bases). There are 13 residues in the CDR3. Germline CDR1 and CDR2: SQVTM and ANQGSEA. V dropped 6 bases and J dropped 8 bases, with 18 bases sitting between them.

This clonotype has at least ten counts. The chain links TRBV27 to TRBJ1-2, with D possibly TRBD1 on 5 matching bases. Germline CDR1 reads MNHEY; CDR2 reads SMNVEV (reference sequence). CDR3 length equals 15 residues. Trimming cost V 3 bases and J 2 bases, with 13 bases left between them. The DNA of the CDR3 is TGTGCCAGCAGTTTTGGGGCAGGAAGAAACTATGGCTACACCTTC. Encoded protein: CASSFGAGRNYGYTF.

This clonotype occurred many times. The chain couples TRBV20-1 to TRBJ1-5, with TRBD1 matching over 9 bases. The CDR3 length is 15 residues. The germline CDR1 and CDR2 sequences are DFQATT and SNEGSKA (reference sequence). Trimming took 6 bases from V and 6 from J; bases not matched to a gene: 12. The CDR3 nucleotides are TGCAGTGCCCGACGAGGACAGGGGACGATTCAGCCCCAGCATTTT. Translation: CSARRGQGTIQPQHF.